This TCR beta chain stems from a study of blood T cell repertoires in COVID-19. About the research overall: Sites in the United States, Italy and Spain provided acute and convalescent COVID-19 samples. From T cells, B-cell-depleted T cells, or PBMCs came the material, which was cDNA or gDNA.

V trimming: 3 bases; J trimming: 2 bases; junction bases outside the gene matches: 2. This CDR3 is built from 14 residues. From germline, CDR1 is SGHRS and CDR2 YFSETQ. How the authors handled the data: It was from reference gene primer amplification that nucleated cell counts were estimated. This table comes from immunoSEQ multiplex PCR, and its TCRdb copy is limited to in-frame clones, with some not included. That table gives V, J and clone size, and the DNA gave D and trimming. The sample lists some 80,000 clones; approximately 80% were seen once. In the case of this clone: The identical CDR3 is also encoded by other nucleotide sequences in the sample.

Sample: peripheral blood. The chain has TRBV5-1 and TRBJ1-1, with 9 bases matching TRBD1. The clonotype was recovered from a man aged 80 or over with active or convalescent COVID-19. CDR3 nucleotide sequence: TGCGCCAGCAGCTCGGGACAGGGAAACACTGAAGCTTTCTTT. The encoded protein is CASSSGQGNTEAFF. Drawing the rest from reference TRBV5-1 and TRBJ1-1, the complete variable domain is KAGVTQTPRYLIKTRGQQVTLSCSPISGHRSVSWYQQTPGQGLQFLFEYFSETQRNKGNFPGRFSGRQFSNSRSEMNVSTLELGDSALYLCASSSGQGNTEAFFGQGTRLTVV.